The entry below describes one TCR beta chain. Its antigen is not identified. Clones were sequenced by immunoSEQ multiplex PCR, and TCRdb holds only the in-frame ones, with some missing. Altogether around 89,000 clones are present, approximately 90% being singletons, with the ten largest covering 20% to 25%. The data stem from a study of T cell responses to AZD1222 COVID-19 vaccine. Study-wide results and limits: Repertoires were collected only later (after the peak T cell response had occurred). Vaccine-associated CD4 TCRs spanned spike, dominant at 160-218 and 743-854.

This specimen was peripheral blood, taken on day 0 of AZD1222 vaccination. The TCR originated in an adult in good health.

CDR3 nucleotide sequence: TGCGCCAGCAGCTTGACAGCAACTGGAAACACCATATATTTT. Its protein is CASSLTATGNTIYF. The chain is built from TRBV5-1 and TRBJ1-3; D is uncertain. This CDR3 spans 14 amino acids. CDR1 and CDR2 (germline): SGHRS, YFSETQ. With 1 base removed from V and 2 bases from J, the gap between germline ends came to 7 bases.